This entry is about one T cell receptor beta chain. Antigen specificity is unknown. The data were taken from a study of T cells in localized non-small cell lung cancer. The data were produced by immunoSEQ multiplex PCR, yet TCRdb's version contains in-frame clones alone and is incomplete. The repertoire holds 100,000 to 150,000 clones, with about 90% as singletons. The CDR3 is made up of 15 amino acids. Germline V gives CDR1 GTSNPN, CDR2 SVGIG (reference sequence). Trimming left V 1 base short and J 4 bases short, with 16 bases between. Broader study findings: Sequencing covered just one tumor region, so heterogeneity cannot be ruled out. Longer overall survival was seen with higher T cell density measured in blood. Exceeding tumor, uninvolved adjacent lung had the highest T cell clonality. The appearance of a median approximately 60 of the top 100 tumor clones was seen in adjacent lung.

This clonotype was sampled from a female donor of 60 years or more with stage I lung adenocarcinoma. The material was peripheral blood, obtained before any cancer treatment. The chain combines TRBV30 with TRBJ1-2, with D tentatively TRBD1 (5 bases). As DNA, the CDR3 is TGTGCCTGGAGTGCCATAGTGGGGGGAGGCTATGGCTACACCTTC. Protein sequence: CAWSAIVGGGYGYTF.